This TCR beta chain was obtained from a study of regulatory T cells in long-lasting Graves disease. Time point of the sample: newly diagnosed GD, antithyroid drugs for less than 3 months. PBMC-extracted RNA yielded the TCR library. Germline CDR1 is SSHAT and CDR2 is FNYEAQ (reference sequence). This CDR3 has 14 residues. Whole-study results and caveats: Accuracy was perhaps lowered by the small sample size.

The authors built TCR beta libraries using iRepertoire HTBI primers and Arm-PCR of CDR3 regions. Via MiXCR, TCRdb re-called the multiplex PCR reads, giving one row per CDR3 protein. The table has 680,000 or so distinct CDR3 sequences, about 16% seen once. This clonotype was recorded a few times. What it binds is unknown. The junction departs from the called germline gene at one end, perhaps through a read error. This sample also appeared in a second study, on T cells in Graves' hyperthyroidism and ophthalmopathy.

The chain couples TRBV7-7 to TRBJ1-3, with D maybe TRBD1 (5 bases). This specimen was peripheral blood mononuclear cells (PBMCs), taken at new diagnosis, from a patient treated with antithyroid drugs. The clonotype comes from a woman in her twenties or thirties with Graves disease. The CDR3 DNA reads TGTGCTAGCAGCTTGGGGCGGCCAGGAAACACCATATATTTT. The encoded protein is CASSLGRPGNTIYF.